Listed below are T cell receptor beta chains from one sample, sequenced in a study of blood T cell repertoires in COVID-19. TCRdb's table, derived via immunoSEQ multiplex PCR, lists solely in-frame clones and lacks some. The data hold 84,000 or so clones, with roughly four fifths observed a single time. The sequenced sample was peripheral blood. Source of these receptors: an elderly woman with acute or convalescent COVID-19. Both conserved end residues are part of each CDR3. Clone size is not always given. Where it is, it says once, few, many or a class for expanded clones.

j_call: TRBJ2-2; v_call: TRBV5-1; clone_size: .; cdr3_aa: CASSLVGGLDTGELFF
j_call: TRBJ2-6; v_call: TRBV6-6; clone_size: .; cdr3_aa: CASSLAGVLAGANVLTF
j_call: TRBJ1-1; v_call: TRBV18; clone_size: .; cdr3_aa: CASSLSRDRGSTEAFF
j_call: TRBJ2-2; v_call: TRBV7-9; clone_size: .; cdr3_aa: CASSLAGPGELFF
j_call: TRBJ2-3; v_call: TRBV5-1; clone_size: once; cdr3_aa: CASSLGGGAGTQYF
j_call: TRBJ2-1; v_call: TRBV10-3; clone_size: .; cdr3_aa: CAISGTSGRAVDEQFF
j_call: TRBJ1-6; v_call: TRBV20-1; clone_size: .; cdr3_aa: CSASLGRPRSPLHF
j_call: TRBJ2-4; v_call: TRBV6-1; clone_size: few; cdr3_aa: CASSEKGLAPIKNIQYF
j_call: TRBJ2-7; v_call: TRBV11-3; clone_size: .; cdr3_aa: CASSLDPGYEQYF
j_call: TRBJ1-4; v_call: TRBV2; clone_size: .; cdr3_aa: CASKSGWLTTNEKLFF